This is a list of T cell receptor beta chains from one sample in a study of blood T cell repertoires in COVID-19. Using immunoSEQ multiplex PCR, the repertoire was profiled, and TCRdb retains in-frame clones only, with some absent. The repertoire consists of more than 300,000 clones, with about nine tenths occurring once and the leading ten covering 10%. What was sequenced was PBMCs or T cells enriched from blood (not recorded which). The source of these receptors is a woman aged 18-29 years who had recovered from COVID-19. The CDR3 runs from the conserved cysteine through the conserved F or W. Fields, in order: J gene, D gene, clone size, V gene, CDR3 DNA, CDR3 protein. The D gene is left open where the match is weak. Only part of the rows carry a size: once, few, many, or a class if the clone is expanded.

>TRBJ2-3|TRBD2|-|TRBV18
TGTGCCAGCTCGCCGAGGGCAGCGGGACTTACAGATACGCAGTATTTT
CASSPRAAGLTDTQYF
>TRBJ2-7|-|-|TRBV28
TGTGCCAGCACGCGAGCATCAGGGGTCCGCTACGAGCAGTACTTC
CASTRASGVRYEQYF
>TRBJ2-1|TRBD2|-|TRBV14
TGTGCCAGCAGCCAAGGGGCGGGAGGGCCATCTTGGCTCTTC
CASSQGAGGPSWLF
>TRBJ1-2|-|few|TRBV6-5
TGTGCCAGCATTTCTACGGGGGAGCTAAACTATGGCTACACCTTC
CASISTGELNYGYTF
>TRBJ1-1|TRBD1|few|TRBV12-5
TGTGCTAGTGGTTACATACAGGGGGCGAACACTGAAGCTTTCTTT
CASGYIQGANTEAFF
>TRBJ1-5|TRBD1|-|TRBV10-3
TGTGCCATCGGGCCCCAGGGGGCCGATCAGCCCCAGCATTTT
CAIGPQGADQPQHF
>TRBJ2-2|TRBD2|-|TRBV2
TGTGCCAGCTGCGGATTTACTAGCGGGGGAGCCGGGGAGCTGTTTTTT
CASCGFTSGGAGELFF
>TRBJ1-2|-|-|TRBV24-1
TGTGCCACCAGTGACCCGACGACAGGCGTCTATGGCTACACCTTC
CATSDPTTGVYGYTF
>TRBJ1-1|-|-|TRBV9
TGTGCCAGCAGCGTAGACATCTTGAACACTGAAGCTTTCTTT
CASSVDILNTEAFF
>TRBJ2-1|TRBD2|-|TRBV2
TGTGCCAGCTCCGTTGGAGCGGGGGGGACCAATGAGCAGTTCTTC
CASSVGAGGTNEQFF
>TRBJ2-1|TRBD1|-|TRBV27
TGTGCCAGCACTTACGGGACAGGGCCCTACAATGAGCAGTTCTTC
CASTYGTGPYNEQFF
>TRBJ1-3|-|-|TRBV4-1
TGCGCCAGCAGCCAAGAGGGCGGAAACACCATATATTTT
CASSQEGGNTIYF
>TRBJ2-7|TRBD1|-|TRBV11-1
TGTGCCAGCAGCTTAGAGGACAGGGGCTACGAGCAGTACTTC
CASSLEDRGYEQYF
>TRBJ2-1|TRBD2|-|TRBV30
TGTGCCTGGAGTGTACGAACTAGCGGGGACCCATCCCTCTACAATGAGCAGTTCTTC
CAWSVRTSGDPSLYNEQFF
>TRBJ2-1|-|-|TRBV21-1
TGTGCCAGCAGCAGGAGGTTAGCGGGAGGCCCCTACAATGAGCAGTTCTTC
CASSRRLAGGPYNEQFF
>TRBJ2-7|TRBD2|-|TRBV4-1
TGCGCCAGCAGCCAAGAAGGCGGGAGTTCCAACTACGAGCAGTACTTC
CASSQEGGSSNYEQYF
>TRBJ1-1|TRBD1|-|TRBV19
TGTGCCAGTAGTACGACCGGGACAGGGTATAGGGACACTGAAGCTTTCTTT
CASSTTGTGYRDTEAFF
>TRBJ1-2|-|once|TRBV7-2
TGTGCCAGCAGCCCTTCCGGGGTCTATGGCTACACCTTC
CASSPSGVYGYTF
>TRBJ2-7|-|-|TRBV6-5
TGTGCCAGCAGTCGACAGCGCAACTACGAGCAGTACTTC
CASSRQRNYEQYF
>TRBJ2-1|TRBD2|-|TRBV11-2
TGTGCCAGCAGCCTGGGACTAGCGGGAGTCAATGAGCAGTTCTTC
CASSLGLAGVNEQFF
>TRBJ2-1|TRBD2|-|TRBV9
TGTGCCAGCAGCGTAGCGCTAGCGGACCCCCGGGAGCAGTTCTTC
CASSVALADPREQFF
>TRBJ1-5|-|few|TRBV30
TGTGCCTGGAGTCAGGGGACGGGGTATCAGCCCCAGCATTTT
CAWSQGTGYQPQHF
>TRBJ2-2|TRBD1|few|TRBV9
TGTGCCAGCAGCGGGGGACAGGGAAGCACCGGGGAGCTGTTTTTT
CASSGGQGSTGELFF
>TRBJ1-4|-|-|TRBV2
TGTGCCAGCAGTGAAATCACGGGGGGGCAGGGTGAAAAACTGTTTTTT
CASSEITGGQGEKLFF
>TRBJ2-1|-|-|TRBV10-1
TGCGCCAGCAGTGAGCCACAGGGGGGGGGCCGGTCCTACAATGAGCAGTTCTTC
CASSEPQGGGRSYNEQFF
>TRBJ1-2|TRBD1|-|TRBV28
TGTGCCAGCAGTTCAACGGGACAGGGGTACCCTAACTATGGCTACACCTTC
CASSSTGQGYPNYGYTF